These 14 T cell receptor beta chains came from one sample sequenced in a study of T cell responses to AZD1222 COVID-19 vaccine. This table comes from immunoSEQ multiplex PCR, and its TCRdb copy is limited to in-frame clones, with some not included. The table has 85,000 to 90,000 clones, roughly nine tenths seen once. This specimen was peripheral blood, taken on day 0 of AZD1222 vaccination. These receptors were obtained from an adult in good health.

The rearrangement links TRBV9 to TRBJ1-2; D possibly corresponds to TRBD1 (6 bases). CDR1 SGDLS and CDR2 YYNGEE come from the germline V gene. The CDR3 loop spans 13 amino acids. The ends were cut back, 3 bases at V and 2 bases at J, with 8 bases in the middle. Written as DNA, the CDR3 is TGTGCCAGCAGCGCCACAGGGAACTATGGCTACACCTTC. Translation gives CASSATGNYGYTF.

The chain links TRBV29-1 to TRBJ2-7; D possibly corresponds to TRBD1 (5 bases). V was clipped by 2 bases and J by 4 bases, with 9 bases between them. Germline CDR1 is SQVTM and CDR2 is ANQGSEA. The CDR3 covers 12 residues. CDR3 nucleotide sequence: TGCAGCGTTGAAACCGACAGTTACGAGCAGTACTTC. Translating it yields CSVETDSYEQYF.

This rearrangement joins TRBV19 to TRBJ2-6; no firm D call. V lost 10 bases and J lost 0, with 7 bases in between. This CDR3 contains 13 residues. Per the germline V gene, CDR1 is LNHDA and CDR2 is SQIVND (reference sequence). The CDR3 DNA sequence: TGTGCCACTACTAACTCTGGGGCCAACGTCCTGACTTTC. As protein: CATTNSGANVLTF.

The chain uses TRBV5-4 and TRBJ2-1; the D gene could be TRBD1 or TRBD2 (5 bases each). The V and J ends lost 6 bases and 8 bases respectively, with 21 bases between them. In germline, CDR1 is SGHNT, CDR2 YYREEE (reference sequence). CDR3 length: 15 residues. For the CDR3, the DNA is TGTGCCAGCAACCCAACGGGGCCAGGGCCCCATGAGCAGTTCTTC. It specifies CASNPTGPGPHEQFF.

The CDR3 nucleotides are TGTGCCAGCAGTTACAAGTGGAGGCAGCCCCAGCATTTT. Its translation: CASSYKWRQPQHF. The chain is built from TRBV6-2 or TRBV6-3 and TRBJ1-5; no reliable D call. This CDR3 region has 13 residues. Trimming stripped 2 bases from V and 7 bases from J, with 9 bases between. CDR1 MNHEY and CDR2 SVGEGT come from the germline V gene.

The chain recombines TRBV12-5 with TRBJ1-2; no clear D. Germline CDR1 LGHNT, CDR2 FRNRAP. The length of the CDR3 is 13 residues. The V gene lost 2 bases and the J gene lost 5 bases, with 9 bases spanning the gap. This chain's CDR3 is CASGLMVGYGYTF. CDR3 DNA: TGTGCTAGTGGTTTGATGGTTGGGTATGGCTACACCTTC.

The gene calls are TRBV5-1 and TRBJ1-2; possibly TRBD1 for D (5 bases). The germline CDR1 and CDR2 sequences are SGHRS and YFSETQ. V lost 7 bases and J lost 8, with 21 bases in between. This CDR3 spans 14 amino acids. The CDR3 coding sequence is TGCGCCAGCGCACCCTCACGGGGGGGGTCAGGCTACACCTTC. Translated, it gives CASAPSRGGSGYTF.

DNA of the CDR3: TGTGCCAGCTCAGAGGGTACGTATAGCAATCAGCCCCAGCATTTT. The encoded protein is CASSEGTYSNQPQHF. The J gene is TRBJ1-5, the V gene TRBV6-5; D is unresolved. Germline loops: CDR1 MNHEY, CDR2 SVGAGI. The CDR3 is made up of 15 amino acids. V was shortened by 8 bases and J by 0 bases, with 14 bases between the two germline ends.

The chain recombines TRBV7-9 with TRBJ1-1; D is unclear. The length of the CDR3 is 11 residues. Trimming pared 5 bases from V and 4 bases from J, leaving 5 bases between. Germline V CDR1 and CDR2: SEHNR, FQNEAQ (reference sequence). The CDR3 reads CASSLSTEAFF. The CDR3 DNA follows: TGTGCCAGCAGCCTTAGCACTGAAGCTTTCTTT.

Points on this clone: At one boundary the junction diverges from the germline segment, which might be a read error. The rearrangement links TRBV28 to TRBJ2-5; D tentatively fits TRBD1 or TRBD2 (6 bases each). Germline values: CDR1 MDHEN, CDR2 SYDVKM. The CDR3 covers 15 residues. CDR3 DNA: TGTGCCAGCAGTCTAGGGGGGCAGTCTAGGAGCCAAGGGAACTTC. It codes for CASSLGGQSRSQGNF.

The chain uses TRBV18 and TRBJ2-3; possible D gene TRBD1, 6 bases. V was trimmed by 3 bases and J by 0 bases, leaving 13 bases between them. Germline CDR1 is KGHSH and CDR2 is LQKENI. The CDR3 is 16 amino acids. The CDR3 reads CASSPRDITSTDTQYF. In DNA form, the CDR3 reads TGTGCCAGCTCACCCCGGGACATAACTAGCACAGATACGCAGTATTTT. Combining the CDR3 with reference TRBV18 and TRBJ2-3 gives the whole variable domain NAGVMQNPRHLVRRRGQEARLRCSPMKGHSHVYWYRQLPEEGLKFMVYLQKENIIDESGMPKERFSAEFPKEGPSILRIQQVVRGDSAAYFCASSPRDITSTDTQYFGPGTRLTVL.

The V gene is TRBV30, the J gene TRBJ1-2, with TRBD1 identical over 9 bases. The junction had 5 bases not matched to a gene; V was cut back by 2 bases and J by 7 bases. The CDR3 is 13 amino acids. CDR1 is GTSNPN and CDR2 is SVGIG in the germline V gene (reference sequence). CDR3 sequence reads: CAWSRDRASGYTF. CDR3 bases: TGTGCCTGGAGTAGGGACAGGGCCTCTGGCTACACCTTC.

This chain joins TRBV6-5 and TRBJ1-1; maybe TRBD1 (5 bases). Germline loops: CDR1 MNHEY, CDR2 SVGAGI. Trimming removed 0 bases from V and 8 bases from J, with 19 bases in between. The CDR3 is 16 residues long. As DNA, the CDR3 is TGTGCCAGCAGTTACTCACAGACAGTGGGAAGTTTGGAAGCTTTCTTT. It specifies CASSYSQTVGSLEAFF.

The V call is TRBV25-1, the J call TRBJ2-7; D might be TRBD1 (7 bases). The CDR3 runs to 12 residues. Germline V gene sequence: CDR1 MGHDK, CDR2 SYGVNS. V lost 6 bases and J 8 bases, leaving 14 bases between the germline ends. CDR3 nucleotide sequence: TGTGCCAGCAGCCGACAGGGACTCCAGCAGTACTTC. It yields the protein CASSRQGLQQYF.